This TCR beta chain came from a study of T cell responses to AZD1222 COVID-19 vaccine. Whole-study results and caveats: Recipients of AZD1222 seropositive at baseline numbered only 6 or 7.

Using immunoSEQ multiplex PCR, the repertoire was profiled, and TCRdb retains in-frame clones only, with some absent. The table lists 100,000 to 150,000 clones, about nine tenths of them singletons, with roughly 6.3% in the top ten. About this clone: Its antigen is not identified.

V gave up 0 bases and J gave up 8 bases, with 20 bases separating them. CDR3 length: 17 residues. CDR1 ENHRY and CDR2 SYGVKD come from the germline V gene. This specimen was peripheral blood, taken on day 0 of AZD1222 vaccination. The TCR sequence derives from an adult in good health. This chain joins TRBV10-3 and TRBJ1-3; a weak D match, TRBD1 (5 bases). The CDR3 reads CAISESGPMSSWDTIYF. In nucleotides, the CDR3 is TGTGCCATCAGTGAGTCGGGACCTATGAGTAGTTGGGACACCATATATTTT.